Listed here are 20 T cell receptor beta chains from one sample, sequenced in a study of human T cells and chemical hapten exposure. Via MiXCR, TCRdb re-called the RACE reads, giving one row per CDR3 protein. Here the sample spans roughly 120,000 distinct CDR3 sequences, about 12% being singletons. Time point specified: patch test 1, 2 weeks after DPC sensitization. Sample treatment: therapeutic diphenylcyclopropenone sensitization with weekly scalp DPC. The sequenced sample was whole blood, obtained in connection with sensitization to the hapten diphenylcyclopropenone (DPC). These receptors all come from a woman in her forties or fifties with alopecia areata. Some clones in this sample may be carry-over from other donors' samples.

Ten or more counts support this clonotype. The J gene is TRBJ2-1, the V gene TRBV20-1; TRBD2 might be the D (5 bases). Looked up from germline, CDR1 is DFQATT and CDR2 is SNEGSKA (reference sequence). V dropped 0 bases and J dropped 10 bases, with 10 bases sitting between them. The CDR3 loop spans 12 amino acids. The CDR3, as DNA: TGCAGTGCTAGAGAGGGAAGAGGGGAGCAGTTCTTC. This gives the protein CSAREGRGEQFF.

This clonotype occurred many times. CDR3 residues: CASSPSGQHSGNTIYF. For the CDR3, the DNA is TGTGCCAGCTCACCTTCGGGACAGCACTCTGGAAACACCATATATTTT. The chain uses TRBV18 and TRBJ1-3; 7 nucleotides match TRBD1. Germline CDR1 KGHSH, CDR2 LQKENI. J was trimmed by 0 bases and V by 3 bases; bases with no gene match: 5. This CDR3 is 16 amino acids long.

CDR3 protein: CASSFRGQGTGELFF. CDR3 bases: TGTGCCAGCAGTTTCCGGGGGCAGGGCACCGGGGAGCTGTTTTTT. The chain has TRBV6-2 or TRBV6-3 and TRBJ2-2; D assignment may be TRBD1 or TRBD2 (6 bases each). V gave up 4 bases and J gave up 4 bases, with 13 bases separating them. The CDR3 contains 15 residues. Per germline, CDR1 MNHEY and CDR2 SVGEGT.

This clonotype was counted a few times. The chain uses TRBV29-1 and TRBJ2-7; D is uncertain. The germline gives CDR1 SQVTM, CDR2 ANQGSEA. The CDR3 is made up of 12 amino acids. The ends were cut back, 4 bases at V and 7 bases at J, with 14 bases in the middle. CDR3 bases: TGCAGCGTTGTCTGGGGTAAGACGGAGCAGTACTTC. Translating it yields CSVVWGKTEQYF.

The rearrangement uses TRBV28 and TRBJ1-2, with D possibly TRBD1 on 5 matching bases. The V end lost 6 bases, the J end lost 4 bases, and 12 bases lay between the germline ends. CDR3 length: 13 residues. CDR1 and CDR2 (germline): MDHEN, SYDVKM. The CDR3 DNA sequence: TGTGCCAGCAGCGTAGACAGTGGCTATGGCTACACCTTC. It is translated as CASSVDSGYGYTF.

V and J are TRBV5-5 and TRBJ1-4; no reliable D call. V was trimmed by 1 base and J by 7 bases, leaving 8 bases between them. Germline CDR1 and CDR2: SGHKS and YYEKEE (reference sequence). There are 13 residues in the CDR3. The CDR3 DNA sequence: TGTGCCAGCAGCTTGATCGGTCCTGAAAAACTGTTTTTT. Translation gives CASSLIGPEKLFF.

On this clonotype: This could be a read error, since a much larger clone is one nucleotide away. This sequence joins TRBV10-2 and TRBJ1-1; D not resolved. V dropped 5 bases and J dropped 0 bases, with 7 bases sitting between them. Germline V gene data show CDR1 as WSHSY and CDR2 as SAAADI. The CDR3 runs 13 residues. The CDR3 DNA follows: TGCGCCAGCAGTCAGGCCATGAACACTGAAGCTTTCTTT. Its translation: CASSQAMNTEAFF.

This clonotype was detected a few times. The V gene is TRBV20-1, the J gene TRBJ2-5; 10 nucleotides match TRBD1. Looked up from germline, CDR1 is DFQATT and CDR2 is SNEGSKA (reference sequence). CDR3 length: 14 amino acids. V dropped 3 bases and J dropped 7; count of bases not matched to a gene: 8. The CDR3 loop reads CSASRGQGYGTQYF. The CDR3 DNA reads TGCAGTGCTAGTAGGGGACAGGGGTATGGGACCCAGTACTTC.

CDR3 in DNA: TGTGCCAGCAGCGTAGAAGGGCAGGGGCCTCACACCGGGGAGCTGTTTTTT. It yields the protein CASSVEGQGPHTGELFF. The rearrangement joins TRBV9 to TRBJ2-2; D may be TRBD1 (6 bases). Trimming removed 0 bases from V and 3 bases from J, with 15 bases in between. CDR1 is SGDLS, CDR2 YYNGEE, per germline. The CDR3 extends over 17 amino acids.

The sample holds a few counts of this clonotype. The rearrangement joins TRBV12-3 or TRBV12-4 to TRBJ2-3; either TRBD1 or TRBD2 may supply D (6 bases each). The V end was cut by 2 bases, the J end by 5 bases, with 14 bases between. The CDR3 length is 15 residues. For the CDR3, the DNA is TGTGCCAGCAGTTTACCCTGGGGGGCCGGAGATACGCAGTATTTT. This gives the protein CASSLPWGAGDTQYF.

This clonotype was observed a handful of times. The chain carries TRBV19 and TRBJ2-7; D ambiguous. This CDR3 comprises 15 residues. V was clipped by 5 bases and J by 1 base, with 15 bases between them. From germline, CDR1 is LNHDA and CDR2 SQIVND (reference sequence). In nucleotides, the CDR3 is TGTGCCAGTAGTCGCGACGTGGTTGTTTCCTACGAGCAGTACTTC. Its translation is CASSRDVVVSYEQYF.

The chain couples TRBV2 to TRBJ2-6; the D is unclear. CDR3 length: 14 amino acids. V was pared by 6 bases and J by 0 bases, with 6 bases between. CDR1 and CDR2 from the germline V gene are SNHLY and FYNNEI. CDR3 sequence: CASSQRSGANVLTF. The CDR3 region has the DNA TGTGCCAGCAGCCAGCGCTCTGGGGCCAACGTCCTGACTTTC.

This clonotype was seen at least ten times. The chain combines TRBV12-3 or TRBV12-4 with TRBJ1-2, with D unresolved. The length of the CDR3 is 14 residues. Trimming cost V 2 bases and J 4 bases, with 11 bases left between them. DNA of the CDR3: TGTGCCAGCAGTTTACAGCAGATCTCCTATGGCTACACCTTC. Translated, it gives CASSLQQISYGYTF.

This clonotype has at least ten counts. It is likely a read error, because the conserved phenylalanine at the end of the CDR3 is missing. The DNA is omitted, as the CDR3 cannot be located on it reliably, and the CDR3 follows TCRdb's listing. CDR3 sequence reads: CASRFQSDRVEVDPL. The chain joins TRBV12-2 to TRBJ1-1; the listed D gene, TRBD1, was not tested against the DNA. TRBV12-2 is noted as a pseudogene. The CDR3 totals 15 residues, both ends included.

This clonotype showed up just a few times. The chain carries TRBV20-1 and TRBJ2-3, with 8 positions matching TRBD2. The germline V gene has CDR1 DFQATT and CDR2 SNEGSKA (reference sequence). Trimming cost V 2 bases and J 4 bases; bases outside gene matches: 8. The CDR3 covers 15 residues. The DNA of the CDR3 is TGCAGTGCTAGACGTTACGCGGGGGGACCAGATACGCAGTATTTT. This gives the protein CSARRYAGGPDTQYF.

This clonotype was observed many times. This rearrangement joins TRBV29-1 to TRBJ2-4; D may match TRBD1 or TRBD2 (5 bases each). CDR3 length equals 15 residues. CDR1 SQVTM and CDR2 ANQGSEA come from the germline V gene. Trimming took 5 bases from V and 4 from J, leaving 18 bases between them. DNA for the CDR3: TGCAGCGTTCTCTTAAGGGACGTACAAAAAAACATTCAGTACTTC. Translated, it gives CSVLLRDVQKNIQYF.

The chain couples TRBV27 to TRBJ2-3; TRBD2 might be the D (5 bases). The CDR3 spans 16 residues. Trimming pared 5 bases from V and 0 bases from J, leaving 15 bases between. Germline assignment: CDR1 MNHEY and CDR2 SMNVEV (reference sequence). As DNA, the CDR3 is TGTGCCAGCAGTCCCTCGGCTAGCATCAGCACAGATACGCAGTATTTT. Translated, it gives CASSPSASISTDTQYF.

This clonotype was recorded at least ten times. The CDR3 protein is CASSSRDHQPQHF. CDR3 nucleotides: TGTGCCAGCAGCTCACGGGATCATCAGCCCCAGCATTTT. The rearrangement links TRBV7-2 to TRBJ1-5; the D is unclear. The CDR3 has 13 residues. CDR1 is SGHTA, CDR2 FQGNSA, per germline. Deletions cut 4 bases from V and 5 bases from J, with 9 bases between.

With regard to this clonotype: Given a much more abundant clone one base away, this may be a read error. The chain uses TRBV24-1 and TRBJ1-5, with a weak D call TRBD1 (6 bases). Germline assignment: CDR1 KGHDR and CDR2 SFDVKD. CDR3 length: 14 amino acids. Trimming took off 6 bases at V and 5 bases at J, with 13 bases between the two ends. The CDR3 DNA sequence: TGTGCCACCAGTTCACAGGGTGGCGATCAGCCCCAGCATTTT. It translates to CATSSQGGDQPQHF.

This clonotype showed up just a few times. The chain employs TRBV6-2 or TRBV6-3 and TRBJ2-6; 9 bases map to TRBD2. From germline, CDR1 is MNHEY and CDR2 SVGEGT. The CDR3 has 18 residues. J was trimmed by 1 base and V by 5 bases; bases with no gene match: 9. CDR3 in DNA: TGTGCCAGCAGTGATGCGCGGGGGGGGCCATCTGGGGCCAACGTCCTGACTTTC. Amino acid sequence: CASSDARGGPSGANVLTF.